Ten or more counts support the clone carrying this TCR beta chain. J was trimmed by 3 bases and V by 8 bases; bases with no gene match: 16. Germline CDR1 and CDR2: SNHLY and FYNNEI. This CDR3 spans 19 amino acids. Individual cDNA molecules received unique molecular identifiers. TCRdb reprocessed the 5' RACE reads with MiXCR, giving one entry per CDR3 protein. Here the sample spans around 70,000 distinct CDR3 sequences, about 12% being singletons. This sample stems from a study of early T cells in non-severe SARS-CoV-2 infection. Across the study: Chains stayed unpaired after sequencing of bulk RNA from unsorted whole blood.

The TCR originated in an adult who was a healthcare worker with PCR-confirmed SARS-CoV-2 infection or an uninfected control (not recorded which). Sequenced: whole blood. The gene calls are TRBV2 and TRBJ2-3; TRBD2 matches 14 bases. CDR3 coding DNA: TGTGCCAGCTACCGAAGACTAGCGGGAGGGCCACGGTCGACAGATACGCAGTATTTT. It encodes CASYRRLAGGPRSTDTQYF.